This T cell receptor beta chain is drawn from a study of monozygotic twins with cystic fibrosis. For this clone: Its antigen is not identified.

CDR3 size: 14 residues. The junction had 3 bases not matched to a gene; V was cut back by 1 base and J by 0 bases. The V gene's germline CDR1 is GTSNPN and CDR2 SVGIG (reference sequence). General observations from the study: Co-twins had the most similar V usage for 13 of 16 pairs, J for 8. Shared CDR3 numbers were not associated with age, concordance or severity. Median Simpson clonality of roughly 0.01 suggested naive T cells predominated.

Here immunoSEQ multiplex PCR was the method, and the copy in TCRdb shows in-frame clones only, minus some. The table shows about 32,000 clones, with roughly 96% occurring only once. The source of this sequence is a girl aged 2-10 years with cystic fibrosis. The specimen sequenced was blood. V usage is TRBV30 and J usage is TRBJ2-7; 7 bases match TRBD1. The CDR3: CAWSGDSFSYEQYF. Written as DNA, the CDR3 is TGTGCCTGGAGTGGGGACAGTTTCTCCTACGAGCAGTACTTC. The whole variable domain, remainder taken from reference TRBV30 and TRBJ2-7, is SQTIHQWPATLVQPVGSPLSLECTVEGTSNPNLYWYRQAAGRGLQLLFYSVGIGQISSEVPQNLSASRPQDRQFILSSKKLLLSDSGFYLCAWSGDSFSYEQYFGPGTRLTVT.